This entry lists 14 T cell receptor beta chains sequenced from one sample in a study of T cells in localized non-small cell lung cancer. TCRdb keeps only in-frame clones here, not all; method: immunoSEQ multiplex PCR. Counted here are tens of thousands of clones, around 93% occurring once; the ten biggest clones make up 7.9%. Specimen: peripheral blood, collected before any cancer treatment. The receptors stem from a female donor older than 55 with stage I lung adenocarcinoma.

J is TRBJ2-1 and V is TRBV6-6, with D possibly TRBD2 on 7 matching bases. Between the trimmed V and J ends, which lost 7 bases and 10 bases, there was a span of 20 bases. This CDR3 spans 14 amino acids. The V gene's germline CDR1 is MNHNY and CDR2 SVGAGI (reference sequence). CDR3 loop: CASILARGAWEQFF. Here the CDR3 DNA reads TGTGCCAGCATTCTCGCCCGGGGGGCCTGGGAGCAGTTCTTC.

This clone was seen once. Here the CDR3 reads CASSQGGQQPYGYTF. The CDR3 DNA follows: TGCGCCAGCAGCCAAGGGGGACAGCAACCATATGGCTACACCTTC. The rearrangement links TRBV4-1 to TRBJ1-2; 7 bases map to TRBD1. V was pared by 1 base and J by 5 bases, with 7 bases of the junction left unmatched. The CDR3 runs 15 residues. The germline V gene has CDR1 MGHRA and CDR2 YSYEKL.

The V call is TRBV5-6, the J call TRBJ1-2; tentative D call: TRBD1 (6 bases). Trimming shortened V by 4 bases and J by 7 bases, and 11 bases separated the two germline ends. Germline V lookup: CDR1 SGHDT, CDR2 YYEEEE. This CDR3 spans 12 amino acids. The CDR3 DNA sequence: TGTGCCAGCAGCCCAGGGGTAGGTGGCTACACCTTC. It codes for CASSPGVGGYTF.

The gene calls are TRBV9 and TRBJ2-7, with TRBD1 matching 7 bases. The V segment lost 0 bases and the J segment 2 bases; nucleotides outside the gene matches: 5. This CDR3 has 15 amino acids. In germline, CDR1 is SGDLS, CDR2 YYNGEE. CDR3 in amino acids: CASSVEGARAYEQYF. As DNA, the CDR3 is TGTGCCAGCAGCGTAGAGGGGGCGCGAGCCTACGAGCAGTACTTC. The whole variable domain, filled in from reference TRBV9 and TRBJ2-7, reads DSGVTQTPKHLITATGQRVTLRCSPRSGDLSVYWYQQSLDQGLQFLIQYYNGEERAKGNILERFSAQQFPDLHSELNLSSLELGDSALYFCASSVEGARAYEQYFGPGTRLTVT.

CDR3 sequence: CASSLERGDGYTF. CDR3 DNA sequence: TGTGCCAGCAGCTTAGAGAGGGGAGATGGCTACACCTTC. This rearrangement joins TRBV11-3 to TRBJ1-2, with D possibly matching TRBD1 (5 bases). CDR3 length: 13 amino acids. V was trimmed by 0 bases and J by 6 bases, leaving 8 bases between them. Germline V gene data show CDR1 as SGHNT and CDR2 as YENEEA.

In nucleotides, the CDR3 is TGTGCCAGCAGCTTAGGGGCGGGGTCTCTCCCAACTCAAGCTTTCTTT. Its protein product is CASSLGAGSLPTQAFF. The chain carries TRBV7-2 and TRBJ1-1; D ambiguous. CDR1 is SGHTA and CDR2 is FQGNSA in the germline V gene. Trimming cost V 1 base and J 9 bases, with 21 bases left between them. This CDR3 has 16 residues.

This rearrangement joins TRBV19 to TRBJ2-1; the match to TRBD1 covers 10 bases. Germline lookup yields CDR1 LNHDA and CDR2 SQIVND (reference sequence). Trimming cost V 7 bases and J 7 bases; bases outside gene matches: 13. The CDR3 is 16 amino acids. The CDR3 is CASTISAGQGSNEQFF. CDR3 nucleotide sequence: TGTGCCAGTACAATTTCAGCGGGACAGGGGTCAAATGAGCAGTTCTTC.

This chain links TRBV19 with TRBJ1-5; D possibly corresponds to TRBD1 (5 bases). V was clipped by 3 bases and J by 0 bases, with 15 bases between them. Germline V gene data show CDR1 as LNHDA and CDR2 as SQIVND (reference sequence). The CDR3 sequence is 17 residues long. DNA for the CDR3: TGTGCCAGTAGTATGATTCTAACAGGCGGTAGCAATCAGCCCCAGCATTTT. Amino acid sequence: CASSMILTGGSNQPQHF.

The V gene is TRBV6-5, the J gene TRBJ1-5; D call uncertain. V lost 8 bases, J lost 5 bases, and 13 bases lay in between. The CDR3 is made up of 13 amino acids. CDR1 is MNHEY and CDR2 is SVGAGI in the germline V gene. CDR3 bases: TGTGCCAGCGGGGATAGGACGGATCAGCCCCAGCATTTT. Translating gives CASGDRTDQPQHF.

The CDR3: CAIRVGLPVTDTQYF. In DNA, the CDR3 is TGTGCCATCAGGGTAGGACTACCAGTCACAGATACGCAGTATTTT. The chain employs TRBV10-3 and TRBJ2-3; maybe TRBD2 (6 bases). The V gene lost 6 bases and the J gene lost 2 bases, with 15 bases spanning the gap. Germline V lookup: CDR1 ENHRY, CDR2 SYGVKD. CDR3 length: 15 residues.

The V gene is TRBV30, the J gene TRBJ1-2, with D maybe TRBD1 (5 bases). The CDR3 has 12 residues. Germline CDR1 reads GTSNPN; CDR2 reads SVGIG (reference sequence). V dropped 3 bases and J dropped 4 bases, with 9 bases sitting between them. CDR3 region: CAWSRQTYGYTF. The CDR3 DNA reads as TGTGCCTGGAGCCGACAGACCTATGGCTACACCTTC.

This clone was seen just once. The V gene is TRBV28, the J gene TRBJ2-3; the D call may be TRBD1 or TRBD2 (7 bases each). From germline, CDR1 is MDHEN and CDR2 SYDVKM. V gave up 5 bases and J gave up 1 base, with 19 bases separating them. The length of the CDR3 is 17 residues. The CDR3 loop is CASSPGRGGAGTDTQYF. The CDR3 region has the DNA TGTGCCAGCAGTCCCGGCAGGGGGGGGGCAGGCACAGATACGCAGTATTTT.

The V gene is TRBV9, the J gene TRBJ2-1, with unresolved D. Germline CDR1 and CDR2: SGDLS and YYNGEE. The CDR3 is 17 residues long. The V end lost 0 bases, the J end lost 7 bases, and 20 bases lay between the germline ends. This CDR3 is CASSVGFGRKIQNEQFF. DNA for the CDR3: TGTGCCAGCAGCGTAGGGTTTGGACGCAAAATACAAAATGAGCAGTTCTTC. The full variable domain, completed using reference TRBV9 and TRBJ2-1, is DSGVTQTPKHLITATGQRVTLRCSPRSGDLSVYWYQQSLDQGLQFLIQYYNGEERAKGNILERFSAQQFPDLHSELNLSSLELGDSALYFCASSVGFGRKIQNEQFFGPGTRLTVL.

The V call is TRBV2, the J call TRBJ1-3; TRBD1 is a possible D gene (5 bases). Germline lookup yields CDR1 SNHLY and CDR2 FYNNEI. The CDR3 consists of 15 residues. V lost 3 bases and J lost 3, with 12 bases in between. The CDR3 region has the DNA TGTGCCAGCAGTGAGTCGGGGGTTCTTGGAAACACCATATATTTT. Protein product: CASSESGVLGNTIYF.